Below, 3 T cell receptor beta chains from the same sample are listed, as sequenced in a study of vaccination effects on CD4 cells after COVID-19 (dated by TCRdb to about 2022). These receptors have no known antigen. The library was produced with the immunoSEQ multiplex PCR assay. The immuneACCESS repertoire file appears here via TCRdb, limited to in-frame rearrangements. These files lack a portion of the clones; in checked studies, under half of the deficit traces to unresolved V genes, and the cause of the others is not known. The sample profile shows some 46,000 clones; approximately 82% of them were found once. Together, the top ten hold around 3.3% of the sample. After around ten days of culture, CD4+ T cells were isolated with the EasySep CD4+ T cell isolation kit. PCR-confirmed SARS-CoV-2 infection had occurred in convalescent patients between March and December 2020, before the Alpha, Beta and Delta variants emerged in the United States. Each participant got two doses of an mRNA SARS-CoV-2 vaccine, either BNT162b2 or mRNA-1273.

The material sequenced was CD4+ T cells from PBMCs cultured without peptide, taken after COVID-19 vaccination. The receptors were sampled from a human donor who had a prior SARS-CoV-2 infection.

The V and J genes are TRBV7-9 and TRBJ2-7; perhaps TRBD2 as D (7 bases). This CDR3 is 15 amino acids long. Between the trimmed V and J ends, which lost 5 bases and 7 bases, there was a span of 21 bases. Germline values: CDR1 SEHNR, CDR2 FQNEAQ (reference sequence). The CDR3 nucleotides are TGTGCCAGCAGCGGGGGAGCGGGACATTCGCGGGAGCAGTACTTC. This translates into CASSGGAGHSREQYF.

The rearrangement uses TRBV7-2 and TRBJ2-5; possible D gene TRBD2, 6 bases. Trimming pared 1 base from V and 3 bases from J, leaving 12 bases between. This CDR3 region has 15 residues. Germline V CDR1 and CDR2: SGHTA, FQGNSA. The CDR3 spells CASSLDGGVEETQYF. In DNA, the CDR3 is TGTGCCAGCAGCTTAGATGGCGGGGTCGAAGAGACCCAGTACTTC.

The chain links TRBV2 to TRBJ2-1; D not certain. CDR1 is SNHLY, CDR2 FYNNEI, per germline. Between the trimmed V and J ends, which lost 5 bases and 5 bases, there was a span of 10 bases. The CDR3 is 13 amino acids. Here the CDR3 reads CASSTTSDNEQFF. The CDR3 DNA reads TGTGCCAGCAGTACAACCAGCGACAATGAGCAGTTCTTC.